The rows below give T cell receptor beta chains drawn from one sample of a study of radiation and T cells in renal cell carcinoma. Generated by immunoSEQ multiplex PCR, the TCRdb table keeps only in-frame clones and is missing some. The sample shows tens of thousands of clones, 65% to 90% of them seen only once. The input for sequencing was blood, taken from a patient whose treatment included radiotherapy and nephrectomy. The receptors come from a woman aged 50 to 65 with renal cell carcinoma. CDR3s include the opening cysteine and the closing phenylalanine or tryptophan. D genes are given only for firm matches. The size entry is marked missing in some rows and otherwise reads once, few, many or a size class.

d_gene	abundance	v_gene	j_gene	CDR3nt	CDR3aa
NA	NA	TRBV5-6	TRBJ2-7	TGTGCCAGCAGCGCCACTACCTACGAGCAGTACTTC	CASSATTYEQYF
NA	NA	TRBV19	TRBJ1-5	TGTGCCAGTATGATTAGGGATCCGGGTCAGCCCCAGCATTTT	CASMIRDPGQPQHF
NA	NA	TRBV6-6	TRBJ1-1	TGTGCCAGCAGTTTCACGGTTAACACTGAAGCTTTCTTT	CASSFTVNTEAFF
NA	NA	TRBV5-1	TRBJ2-5	TGCGCCAGCAGCTTTGGGGGATCGGCGGCCCAAGAGACCCAGTACTTC	CASSFGGSAAQETQYF
NA	few	TRBV7-9	TRBJ2-3	TGTGCCAGCAGCTTAGGGGCCTCAGATACGCAGTATTTT	CASSLGASDTQYF
TRBD1	NA	TRBV7-7	TRBJ2-2	TGTGCCAGCAGCCAGCGACAGGGTAACACCGGGGAGCTGTTTTTT	CASSQRQGNTGELFF
TRBD2	once	TRBV6-6	TRBJ2-1	TGTGTTAGCGGGAGGGGGATCAATGAGCAGTTCTTC	CVSGRGINEQFF
NA	NA	TRBV19	TRBJ2-1	TGTGCCAGTAGTACCCGAGGACAGAATGAGCAGTTCTTC	CASSTRGQNEQFF
NA	NA	TRBV4-3	TRBJ1-2	TGCGCCAGCAGCCAAGCCCGGGGCGGATATGGCTACACCTTC	CASSQARGGYGYTF
NA	NA	TRBV7-2	TRBJ2-5	TGTGCCAGCAGCCAGCAGGGGGGGGAGACCCAGTACTTC	CASSQQGGETQYF